This T cell receptor (beta chain) is drawn from a study of cytomegalovirus exposure and HLA in healthy donors. Study-level results: Some TCR beta chains (roughly 150 of them) were listed as cytomegalovirus-associated. In a later analysis, common viral pathogens appeared linked to several of the most significant clusters. In a later analysis, most CMV-associated TCR beta chains appeared HLA-restricted. Published work reported that the classifier diagnosed cytomegalovirus status with high specificity and sensitivity.

The PCR made use of 60 Vbeta and 13 Jbeta primers. Measured with immunoSEQ multiplex PCR; TCRdb has only the in-frame clones, and not every one. Of about 120,000 clones in the sample, over 65% are singletons; the top ten hold about 19%. CDR1 and CDR2 (germline): SGHAT, FQNNGV. Deletions cut 5 bases from V and 4 bases from J, with 11 bases between. The CDR3 extends over 13 amino acids. With respect to this clone: The antigen is not known.

V usage is TRBV11-2 and J usage is TRBJ2-5; D might be TRBD1 (6 bases). Sequenced: PBMCs. The clonotype was recovered from a man in his late teens or twenties in good health and CMV-seropositive. The CDR3 here is CASSAPGVETQYF. DNA for the CDR3: TGTGCCAGCAGCGCCCCAGGGGTAGAGACCCAGTACTTC.